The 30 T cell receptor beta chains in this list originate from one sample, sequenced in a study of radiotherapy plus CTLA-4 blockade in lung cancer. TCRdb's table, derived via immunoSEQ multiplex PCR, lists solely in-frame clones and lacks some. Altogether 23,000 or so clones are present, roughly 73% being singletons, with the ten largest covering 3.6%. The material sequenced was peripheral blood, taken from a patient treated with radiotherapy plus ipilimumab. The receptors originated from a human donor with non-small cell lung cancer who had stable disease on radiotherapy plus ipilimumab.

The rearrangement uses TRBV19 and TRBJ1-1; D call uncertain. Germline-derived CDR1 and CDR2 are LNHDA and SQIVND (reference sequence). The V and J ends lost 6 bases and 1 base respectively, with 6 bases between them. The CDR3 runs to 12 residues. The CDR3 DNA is TGTGCCAGTAGGTATGCGAACACTGAAGCTTTCTTT. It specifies CASRYANTEAFF.

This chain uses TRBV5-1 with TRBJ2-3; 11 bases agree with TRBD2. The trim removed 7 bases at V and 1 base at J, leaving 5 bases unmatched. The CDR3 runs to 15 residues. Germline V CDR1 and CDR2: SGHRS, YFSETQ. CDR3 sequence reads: CASHSGREGTDTQYF. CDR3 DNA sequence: TGCGCCAGCCATAGCGGGAGGGAGGGCACAGATACGCAGTATTTT.

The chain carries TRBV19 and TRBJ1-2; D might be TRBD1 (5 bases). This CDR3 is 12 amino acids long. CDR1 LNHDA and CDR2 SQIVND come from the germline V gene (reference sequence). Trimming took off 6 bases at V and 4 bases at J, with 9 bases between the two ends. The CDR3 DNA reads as TGTGCCAGTAGGGACGGGGCCTATGGCTACACCTTC. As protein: CASRDGAYGYTF.

CDR3 sequence: CASSQGDGWGETQYF. Written as DNA, the CDR3 is TGCGCCAGCAGCCAAGGGGACGGTTGGGGCGAGACCCAGTACTTC. This chain joins TRBV4-3 and TRBJ2-5, with D possibly being TRBD1 or TRBD2 (5 bases each). This CDR3 spans 15 amino acids. Germline CDR1 is LGHNA and CDR2 is YSLEER. Trimming stripped 1 base from V and 5 bases from J, with 14 bases between.

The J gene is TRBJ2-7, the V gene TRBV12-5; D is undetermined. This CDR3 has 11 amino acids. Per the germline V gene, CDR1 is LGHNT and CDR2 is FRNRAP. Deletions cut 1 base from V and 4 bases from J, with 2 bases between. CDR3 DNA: TGTGCTAGTGGTTTGGAATACGAGCAGTACTTC. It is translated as CASGLEYEQYF.

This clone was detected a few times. CDR3 bases: TGTGCTAGTGGTTTGCCACGACCAAGCAATCAGCCCCAGCATTTT. It is translated as CASGLPRPSNQPQHF. The chain is built from TRBV12-5 and TRBJ1-5; D gene unclear. The germline V gene has CDR1 LGHNT and CDR2 FRNRAP. Trimming stripped 2 bases from V and 1 base from J, with 9 bases between. The CDR3 runs 15 residues.

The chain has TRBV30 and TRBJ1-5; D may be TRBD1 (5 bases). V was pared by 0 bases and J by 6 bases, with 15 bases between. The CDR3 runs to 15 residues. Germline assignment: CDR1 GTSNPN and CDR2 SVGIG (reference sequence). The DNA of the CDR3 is TGTGCCTGGAGTGTAAGTGGCAGGGACGTTCAGCCCCAGCATTTT. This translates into CAWSVSGRDVQPQHF.

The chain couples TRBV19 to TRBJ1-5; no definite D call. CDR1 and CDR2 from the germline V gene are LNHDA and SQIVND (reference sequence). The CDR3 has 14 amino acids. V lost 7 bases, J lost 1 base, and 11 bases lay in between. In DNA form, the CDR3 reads TGTGCCAGTAACCTAAGACACAGCAATCAGCCCCAGCATTTT. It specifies CASNLRHSNQPQHF.

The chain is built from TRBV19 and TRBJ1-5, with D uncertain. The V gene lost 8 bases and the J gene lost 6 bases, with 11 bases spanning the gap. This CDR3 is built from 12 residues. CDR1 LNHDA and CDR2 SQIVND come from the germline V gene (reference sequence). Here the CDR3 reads CASHQKGQPQHF. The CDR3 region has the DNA TGTGCCAGTCACCAGAAGGGTCAGCCCCAGCATTTT.

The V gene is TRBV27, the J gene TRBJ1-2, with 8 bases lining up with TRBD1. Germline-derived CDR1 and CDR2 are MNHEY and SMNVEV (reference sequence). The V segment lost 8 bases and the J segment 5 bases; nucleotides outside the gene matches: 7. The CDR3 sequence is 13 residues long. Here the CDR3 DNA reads TGTGCCAGCGGGCAGGGGGCCCAATATGGCTACACCTTC. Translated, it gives CASGQGAQYGYTF.

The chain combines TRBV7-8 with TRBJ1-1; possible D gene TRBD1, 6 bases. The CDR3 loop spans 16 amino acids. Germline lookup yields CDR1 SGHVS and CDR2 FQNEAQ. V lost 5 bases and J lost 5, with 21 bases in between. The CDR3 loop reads CASSPRVPRGGTEAFF. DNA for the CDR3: TGTGCCAGCAGCCCCCGGGTACCTAGGGGGGGGACTGAAGCTTTCTTT.

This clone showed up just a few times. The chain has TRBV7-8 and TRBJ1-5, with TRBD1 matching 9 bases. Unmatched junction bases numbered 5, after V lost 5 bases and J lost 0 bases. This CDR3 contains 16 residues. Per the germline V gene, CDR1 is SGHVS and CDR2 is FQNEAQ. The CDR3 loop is CASSAGTGISNQPQHF. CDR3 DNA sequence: TGTGCCAGCAGCGCCGGGACAGGGATTAGCAATCAGCCCCAGCATTTT.

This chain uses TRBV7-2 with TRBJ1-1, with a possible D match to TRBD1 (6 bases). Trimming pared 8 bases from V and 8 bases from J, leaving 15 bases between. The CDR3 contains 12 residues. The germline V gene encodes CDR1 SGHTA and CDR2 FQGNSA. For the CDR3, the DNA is TGTGCCAGCGGATCGGGGGGCGCGGAAGCTTTCTTT. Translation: CASGSGGAEAFF.

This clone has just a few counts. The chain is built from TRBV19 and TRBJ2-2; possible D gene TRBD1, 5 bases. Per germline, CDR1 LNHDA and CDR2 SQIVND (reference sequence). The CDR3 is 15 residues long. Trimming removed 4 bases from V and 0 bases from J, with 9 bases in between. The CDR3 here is CASSTGLANTGELFF. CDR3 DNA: TGTGCCAGTAGTACAGGGCTCGCGAACACCGGGGAGCTGTTTTTT.

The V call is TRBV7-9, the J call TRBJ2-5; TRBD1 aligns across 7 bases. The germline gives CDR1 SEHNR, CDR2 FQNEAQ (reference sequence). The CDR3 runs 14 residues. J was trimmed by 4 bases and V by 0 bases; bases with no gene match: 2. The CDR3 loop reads CASSLAQGTETQYF. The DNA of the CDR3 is TGTGCCAGCAGCTTAGCACAGGGGACAGAGACCCAGTACTTC.

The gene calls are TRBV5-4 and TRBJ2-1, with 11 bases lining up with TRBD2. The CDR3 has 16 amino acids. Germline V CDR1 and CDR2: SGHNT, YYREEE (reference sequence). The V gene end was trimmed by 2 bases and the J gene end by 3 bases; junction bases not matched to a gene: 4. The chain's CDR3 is CASSFPGTSGYNEQFF. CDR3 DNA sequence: TGTGCCAGCAGCTTCCCCGGGACTAGCGGCTACAATGAGCAGTTCTTC.

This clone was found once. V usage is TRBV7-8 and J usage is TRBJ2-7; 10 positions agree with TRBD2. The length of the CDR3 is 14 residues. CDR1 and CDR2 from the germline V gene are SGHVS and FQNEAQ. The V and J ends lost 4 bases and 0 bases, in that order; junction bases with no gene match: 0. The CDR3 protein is CASSSSGSSYEQYF. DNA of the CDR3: TGTGCCAGCAGCTCTAGCGGGAGCTCCTACGAGCAGTACTTC.

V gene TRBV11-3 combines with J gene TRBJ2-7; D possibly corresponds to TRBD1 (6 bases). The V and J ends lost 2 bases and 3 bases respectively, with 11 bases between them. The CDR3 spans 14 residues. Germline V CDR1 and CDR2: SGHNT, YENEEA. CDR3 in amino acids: CASSLPGQNYEQYF. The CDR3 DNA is TGTGCCAGCAGCTTACCGGGACAAAACTACGAGCAGTACTTC.

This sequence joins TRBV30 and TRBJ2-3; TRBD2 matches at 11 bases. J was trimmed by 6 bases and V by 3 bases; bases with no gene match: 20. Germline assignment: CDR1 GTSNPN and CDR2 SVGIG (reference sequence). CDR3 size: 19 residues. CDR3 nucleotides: TGTGCCTGGAGAAACTTCCTAGAGGCTAGCGGGAGGATGGCTGATACGCAGTATTTT. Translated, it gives CAWRNFLEASGRMADTQYF. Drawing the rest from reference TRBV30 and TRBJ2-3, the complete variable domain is SQTIHQWPATLVQPVGSPLSLECTVEGTSNPNLYWYRQAAGRGLQLLFYSVGIGQISSEVPQNLSASRPQDRQFILSSKKLLLSDSGFYLCAWRNFLEASGRMADTQYFGPGTRLTVL.

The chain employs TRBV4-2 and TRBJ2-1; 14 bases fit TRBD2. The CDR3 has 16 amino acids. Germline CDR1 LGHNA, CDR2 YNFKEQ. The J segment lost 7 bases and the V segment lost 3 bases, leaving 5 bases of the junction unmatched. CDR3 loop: CASSQGLAGVQNEQFF. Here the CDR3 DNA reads TGTGCCAGCAGCCAGGGACTAGCGGGAGTTCAGAATGAGCAGTTCTTC.

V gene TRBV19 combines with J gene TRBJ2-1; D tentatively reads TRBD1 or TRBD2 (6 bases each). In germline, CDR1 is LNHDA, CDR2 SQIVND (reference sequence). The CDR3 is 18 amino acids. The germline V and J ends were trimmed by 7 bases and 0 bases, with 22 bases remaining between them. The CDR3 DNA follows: TGTGCCAGTATTAGCCGGTCGGGGGCGGGGAGCTCCTACAATGAGCAGTTCTTC. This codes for CASISRSGAGSSYNEQFF.

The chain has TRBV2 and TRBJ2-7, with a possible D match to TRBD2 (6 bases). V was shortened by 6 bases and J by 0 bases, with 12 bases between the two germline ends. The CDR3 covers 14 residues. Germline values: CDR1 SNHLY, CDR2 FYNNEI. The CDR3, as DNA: TGTGCCAGCAGGCGGGACCCGACCTCCTACGAGCAGTACTTC. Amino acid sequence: CASRRDPTSYEQYF.

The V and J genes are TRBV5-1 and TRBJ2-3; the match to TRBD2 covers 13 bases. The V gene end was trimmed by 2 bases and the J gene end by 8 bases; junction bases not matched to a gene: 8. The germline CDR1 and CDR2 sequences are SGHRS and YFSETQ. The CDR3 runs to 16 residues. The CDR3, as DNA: TGCGCCAGCAGCTTAACACTAGCGGGAGGGAGGGGTACGCAGTATTTT. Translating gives CASSLTLAGGRGTQYF.

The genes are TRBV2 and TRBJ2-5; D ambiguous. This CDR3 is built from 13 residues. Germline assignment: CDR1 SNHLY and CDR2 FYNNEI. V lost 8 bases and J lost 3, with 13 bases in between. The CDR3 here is CASQPRLKETQYF. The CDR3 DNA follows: TGTGCCAGCCAGCCCCGGCTAAAAGAGACCCAGTACTTC.

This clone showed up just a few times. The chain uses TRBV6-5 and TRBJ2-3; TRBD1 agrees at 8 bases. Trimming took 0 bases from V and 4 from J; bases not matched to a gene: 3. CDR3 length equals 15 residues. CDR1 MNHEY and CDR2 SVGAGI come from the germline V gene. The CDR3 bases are TGTGCCAGCAGTTACTCCAGGGGGCGCCCAGATACGCAGTATTTT. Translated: CASSYSRGRPDTQYF.

CDR3 sequence (DNA): TGCGCCAGCAGCTTGACCCTCAATGAGCAGTTCTTC. Translated: CASSLTLNEQFF. The gene calls are TRBV5-1 and TRBJ2-1; D is unclear. Germline V lookup: CDR1 SGHRS, CDR2 YFSETQ. V dropped 1 base and J dropped 6 bases, with 5 bases sitting between them. This CDR3 region has 12 residues.

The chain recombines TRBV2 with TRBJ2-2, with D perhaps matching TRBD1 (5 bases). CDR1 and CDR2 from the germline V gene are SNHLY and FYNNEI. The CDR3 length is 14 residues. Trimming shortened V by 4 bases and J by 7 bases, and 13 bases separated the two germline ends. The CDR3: CASSGARDVGELFF. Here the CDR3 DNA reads TGTGCCAGCAGTGGTGCCAGGGATGTCGGGGAGCTGTTTTTT.

The CDR3 DNA is TGTGCCAGCAGCAGCGGCGGGCTAGCGGGAGTTGAGACCCAGTACTTC. It specifies CASSSGGLAGVETQYF. This chain uses TRBV7-8 with TRBJ2-5, with 10 bases aligning to TRBD2. The CDR3 sequence is 16 residues long. CDR1 and CDR2 (germline): SGHVS, FQNEAQ. The trim removed 5 bases at V and 5 bases at J, leaving 11 bases unmatched. Full variable domain (remainder filled in from reference TRBV7-8 and TRBJ2-5): GAGVSQSPRYKVAKRGQDVALRCDPISGHVSLFWYQQALGQGPEFLTYFQNEAQLDKSGLPSDRFFAERPEGSVSTLKIQRTQQEDSAVYLCASSSGGLAGVETQYFGPGTRLLVL.

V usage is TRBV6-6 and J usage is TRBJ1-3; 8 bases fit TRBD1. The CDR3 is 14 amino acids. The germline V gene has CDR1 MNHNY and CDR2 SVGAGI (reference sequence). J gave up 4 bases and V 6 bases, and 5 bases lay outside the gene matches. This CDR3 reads CASRQTGVGNTIYF. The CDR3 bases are TGTGCCAGCAGGCAGACAGGGGTCGGAAACACCATATATTTT.

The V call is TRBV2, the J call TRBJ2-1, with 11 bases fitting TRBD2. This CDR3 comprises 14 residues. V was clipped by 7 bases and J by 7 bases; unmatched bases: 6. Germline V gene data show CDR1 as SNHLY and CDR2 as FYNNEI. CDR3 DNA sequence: TGTGCCAGCACCGGACTAGCGGGCCGTAATGAGCAGTTCTTC. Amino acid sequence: CASTGLAGRNEQFF.